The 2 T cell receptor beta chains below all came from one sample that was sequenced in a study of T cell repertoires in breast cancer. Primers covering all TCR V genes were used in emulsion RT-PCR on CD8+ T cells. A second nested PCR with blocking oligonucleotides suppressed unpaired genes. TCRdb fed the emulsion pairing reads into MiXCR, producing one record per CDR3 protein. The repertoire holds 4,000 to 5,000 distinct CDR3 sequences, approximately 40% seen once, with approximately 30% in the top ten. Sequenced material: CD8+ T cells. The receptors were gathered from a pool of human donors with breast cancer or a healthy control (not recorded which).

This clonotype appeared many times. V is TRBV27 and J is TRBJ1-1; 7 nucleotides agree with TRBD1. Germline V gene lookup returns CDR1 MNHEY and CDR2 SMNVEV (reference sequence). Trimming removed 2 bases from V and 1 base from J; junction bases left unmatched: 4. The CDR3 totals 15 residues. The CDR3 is CASSLDQGGNTEAFF. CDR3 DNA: TGTGCCAGCAGTTTAGATCAGGGGGGGAACACTGAAGCTTTCTTT.

This CDR3 reads CSVASGRAPTGELFF. The CDR3 nucleotides read TGCAGCGTTGCTAGCGGGAGGGCCCCCACCGGGGAGCTGTTTTTT. The chain links TRBV29-1 to TRBJ2-2; 12 nucleotides align to TRBD2. Trimming cost V 4 bases and J 4 bases; bases outside gene matches: 4. Germline-derived CDR1 and CDR2 are SQVTM and ANQGSEA. The CDR3 extends over 15 amino acids.